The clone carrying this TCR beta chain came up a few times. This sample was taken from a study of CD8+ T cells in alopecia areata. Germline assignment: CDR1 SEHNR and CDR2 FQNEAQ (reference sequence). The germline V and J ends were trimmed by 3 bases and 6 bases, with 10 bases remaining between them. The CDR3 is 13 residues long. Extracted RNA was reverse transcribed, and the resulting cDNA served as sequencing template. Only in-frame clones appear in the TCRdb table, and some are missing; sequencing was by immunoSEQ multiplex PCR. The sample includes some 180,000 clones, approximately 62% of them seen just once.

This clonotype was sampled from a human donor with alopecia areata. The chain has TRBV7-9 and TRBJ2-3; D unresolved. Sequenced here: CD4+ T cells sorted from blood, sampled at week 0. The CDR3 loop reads CASSFGNVDTQYF. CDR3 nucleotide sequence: TGTGCCAGCAGCTTTGGGAACGTGGATACGCAGTATTTT.